A selection of T cell receptor beta chains follows, all from one sample in a study of identical twins' blood T cells. TCRdb reprocessed the 5' RACE reads via MiXCR and lists one record per CDR3 protein. The repertoire includes fewer than 450,000 distinct CDR3 sequences, 28% of them detected once, and about 6.1% sits in the top ten. Material for sequencing was PBMCs. These receptors came from a woman aged 18-49 years in good health. CDR3s leave out the opening cysteine and the closing phenylalanine or tryptophan. Each record gives: J gene, V gene, CDR3 protein.

TRBJ2-1,TRBV12-3/TRBV12-4,ASSLLAVEQF
TRBJ1-2,TRBV11-2,ASSLSQGQIYGYT
TRBJ2-1,TRBV12-1,ASSFILQRGTSYNEQF
TRBJ2-1,TRBV6-2/TRBV6-3,ASSLLAGEVNEQF
TRBJ1-6,TRBV7-2,ASSLGVRNSPLH
TRBJ1-5,TRBV3-1,ASSQSGGGTVNQPQH
TRBJ2-3,TRBV10-3,AISVLAGGTDTQY
TRBJ1-1,TRBV20-1,SARPYRGLVTEAF
TRBJ2-1,TRBV2,ASGGDFQNTRFEF
TRBJ1-1,TRBV30,AWNGETVNTEAF
TRBJ1-5,TRBV2,ASSATEYSNQPQH
TRBJ2-1,TRBV20-1,SARDGKIQMQF
TRBJ1-6,TRBV5-1,ASSLGTADNSPLH
TRBJ2-1,TRBV12-3/TRBV12-4,ASSFSQDSYNEQF
TRBJ2-2,TRBV10-3,AISGNQRELF
TRBJ1-5,TRBV19,ASSTHRDRNNQPQH
TRBJ2-7,TRBV27,ASRGTFLSGQY
TRBJ1-5,TRBV27,ASSPGPYKAVYH
TRBJ2-3,TRBV11-2,ASSLVSFTDTQY
TRBJ2-1,TRBV6-6,ASHGGSHEQF
TRBJ2-1,TRBV7-7,ASSLDPYNEQF
TRBJ1-3,TRBV4-2,ASSQWVSGNTIY